The 29 T cell receptor beta chains in this list originate from one sample, sequenced in a study of blood T cell repertoires in COVID-19. The table came from immunoSEQ multiplex PCR; TCRdb's copy has only in-frame clones and leaves some out. Seen here are fewer than 350,000 clones, approximately 85% observed once, and the top ten hold approximately 8.5%. Sequencing was carried out using peripheral blood. Receptors originate from a man aged 18 to 29 with active or convalescent COVID-19.

The V and J genes are TRBV27 and TRBJ2-6; tentatively, D is TRBD2 (6 bases). This CDR3 has 16 amino acids. The V and J ends lost 4 bases and 0 bases respectively, with 10 bases between them. The germline gives CDR1 MNHEY, CDR2 SMNVEV (reference sequence). CDR3 nucleotides: TGTGCCAGCAGTTGGGGACTGCACTCTGGGGCCAACGTCCTGACTTTC. Translation gives CASSWGLHSGANVLTF.

The sample holds a few counts of this clone. This chain's CDR3 is CASRETGGRYTDTQYF. CDR3 DNA sequence: TGTGCCAGCCGGGAGACGGGGGGCAGGTATACAGATACGCAGTATTTT. This chain connects TRBV7-2 to TRBJ2-3; possible D gene TRBD2, 7 bases. This CDR3 is 16 amino acids long. Germline lookup yields CDR1 SGHTA and CDR2 FQGNSA. Trimming left V 8 bases short and J 3 bases short, with 21 bases between.

The gene calls are TRBV9 and TRBJ1-2; D may be TRBD1 (6 bases). Germline assignment: CDR1 SGDLS and CDR2 YYNGEE. This CDR3 is 13 amino acids long. V was cut by 2 bases and J by 6 bases, with 11 bases left in between. CDR3 bases: TGTGCCAGCAGCGTTGGGGGGGCAAATGGCTACACCTTC. This gives the protein CASSVGGANGYTF.

This chain joins TRBV24-1 and TRBJ1-5; 8 nucleotides agree with TRBD1. Germline V lookup: CDR1 KGHDR, CDR2 SFDVKD. The CDR3 loop spans 14 amino acids. The trim removed 9 bases at V and 6 bases at J, leaving 9 bases unmatched. The CDR3 nucleotides read TGTGCCACCTCAGCAGGGGGCGAGGGTCAGCCCCAGCATTTT. Amino acid sequence: CATSAGGEGQPQHF.

The gene calls are TRBV19 and TRBJ1-2, with D possibly matching TRBD1 (5 bases). V lost 7 bases and J 5 bases, leaving 14 bases between the germline ends. The germline gives CDR1 LNHDA, CDR2 SQIVND (reference sequence). This CDR3 is built from 13 residues. The CDR3 DNA is TGTGCCAGTACCCTGGGGACTCCGTATGGCTACACCTTC. Amino acids: CASTLGTPYGYTF. The variable domain in full, with the rest retrieved from reference TRBV19 and TRBJ1-2, is DGGITQSPKYLFRKEGQNVTLSCEQNLNHDAMYWYRQDPGQGLRLIYYSQIVNDFQKGDIAEGYSVSREKKESFPLTVTSAQKNPTAFYLCASTLGTPYGYTFGSGTRLTVV.

With regard to this clone: Distinct nucleotide sequences in the sample also encode this CDR3. The chain employs TRBV6-5 and TRBJ2-3; D perhaps matches TRBD1 (6 bases). The germline V gene encodes CDR1 MNHEY and CDR2 SVGAGI. The CDR3 loop spans 13 amino acids. V lost 3 bases to trimming and J lost 3 bases, with 7 bases between them. The CDR3 DNA sequence: TGTGCCAGCAGTTATGGACAGACAGATACGCAGTATTTT. Its protein is CASSYGQTDTQYF.

V is TRBV7-2 and J is TRBJ2-5; 11 bases are a match to TRBD2. Germline CDR1 and CDR2: SGHTA and FQGNSA. V gave up 0 bases and J gave up 2 bases; unmatched junction bases: 2. This CDR3 region has 16 residues. This CDR3 is CASSLARLAGQETQYF. CDR3 DNA: TGTGCCAGCAGCTTAGCTCGACTAGCGGGGCAAGAGACCCAGTACTTC.

This rearrangement joins TRBV10-3 to TRBJ2-1, with TRBD2 matching over 7 bases. The CDR3 contains 14 residues. CDR1 is ENHRY and CDR2 is SYGVKD in the germline V gene. Unmatched junction bases numbered 3, after V lost 7 bases and J lost 0 bases. CDR3 bases: TGTGCCATCATTCTAGCGGTCTCCTACAATGAGCAGTTCTTC. It codes for CAIILAVSYNEQFF.

The rearrangement uses TRBV9 and TRBJ1-2; D remains unclear. The CDR3 is 17 residues long. Trimming shortened V by 3 bases and J by 2 bases, and 20 bases separated the two germline ends. The germline V gene has CDR1 SGDLS and CDR2 YYNGEE. In nucleotides, the CDR3 is TGTGCCAGCAGCGGAGGCTCCGTTGGGGAGTACAACTATGGCTACACCTTC. As protein: CASSGGSVGEYNYGYTF.

This clone has a single count. The rearrangement joins TRBV29-1 to TRBJ2-7, with a weak D call TRBD2 (7 bases). CDR3 length equals 13 residues. The germline CDR1 and CDR2 sequences are SQVTM and ANQGSEA. With 5 bases removed from V and 3 bases from J, the gap between germline ends came to 14 bases. CDR3 bases: TGCAGCGTTTTGGGGGGGCAATACTACGAGCAGTACTTC. Residues: CSVLGGQYYEQYF.

At least ten counts were recorded for this clone. The V gene is TRBV15, the J gene TRBJ1-5, with a possible D match to TRBD1 (5 bases). This CDR3 comprises 18 residues. Germline CDR1 and CDR2: LNHNV and YYDKDF (reference sequence). Trimming took off 1 base at V and 4 bases at J, with 20 bases between the two ends. In DNA form, the CDR3 reads TGTGCCACCAGCAGAGTCGGGGGAGGCCGAATAGCAAATCAGCCCCAGCATTTT. Its protein is CATSRVGGGRIANQPQHF.

The chain joins TRBV7-9 to TRBJ2-5, with 7 bases that match TRBD1. CDR3 length equals 16 residues. CDR1 SEHNR and CDR2 FQNEAQ come from the germline V gene (reference sequence). With V trimmed by 2 bases and J by 5 bases, 11 bases remained unmatched. CDR3 sequence reads: CASSLYRGVEWETQYF. The CDR3 coding sequence is TGTGCCAGCAGCTTATACAGGGGCGTGGAGTGGGAGACCCAGTACTTC.

The chain has TRBV19 and TRBJ1-1, with TRBD1 matching over 7 bases. This CDR3 has 17 residues. The V segment lost 2 bases and the J segment 4 bases; nucleotides outside the gene matches: 13. Germline V lookup: CDR1 LNHDA, CDR2 SQIVND (reference sequence). The CDR3 coding sequence is TGTGCCAGTAGTATAATACTCCCGACAGGGCAGCCCACTGAAGCTTTCTTT. Protein sequence: CASSIILPTGQPTEAFF.

The chain employs TRBV4-1 and TRBJ2-7; D not certain. Trimming shortened V by 4 bases and J by 3 bases, and 19 bases separated the two germline ends. The CDR3 runs to 16 residues. The germline CDR1 and CDR2 sequences are MGHRA and YSYEKL. The CDR3 loop reads CASSPPTAAGNYEQYF. The CDR3 coding sequence is TGCGCCAGCAGCCCTCCTACCGCGGCTGGTAACTACGAGCAGTACTTC.

The gene calls are TRBV5-1 and TRBJ2-2; 9 bases are shared with TRBD1. The germline V gene has CDR1 SGHRS and CDR2 YFSETQ. This CDR3 is built from 16 residues. J gave up 6 bases and V 3 bases, and 9 bases lay outside the gene matches. The CDR3 loop reads CASSSSGTGLAGELFF. CDR3 nucleotides: TGCGCCAGCAGCTCCTCTGGGACAGGGTTGGCCGGGGAGCTGTTTTTT.

This chain links TRBV19 with TRBJ2-5, with D perhaps matching TRBD2 (6 bases). The CDR3 is 14 amino acids. The germline V gene has CDR1 LNHDA and CDR2 SQIVND (reference sequence). Between the trimmed V and J ends, which lost 8 bases and 0 bases, there was a span of 13 bases. This CDR3 reads CASSTRGNQETQYF. In nucleotides, the CDR3 is TGTGCCAGTTCGACCCGGGGGAACCAAGAGACCCAGTACTTC.

The chain recombines TRBV19 with TRBJ1-6; 7 nucleotides match TRBD1. Germline trimming cut 4 bases from V and 5 bases from J; bases unmatched to any gene: 5. The CDR3 is made up of 15 amino acids. Per germline, CDR1 LNHDA and CDR2 SQIVND (reference sequence). The CDR3 here is CASSRTGQNNSPLHF. DNA of the CDR3: TGTGCCAGTAGTAGGACGGGACAGAATAATTCACCCCTCCACTTT.

J is TRBJ2-7 and V is TRBV4-1, with a possible D match to TRBD2 (6 bases). This CDR3 comprises 16 residues. V lost 3 bases and J 3 bases, leaving 18 bases between the germline ends. The germline V gene encodes CDR1 MGHRA and CDR2 YSYEKL. The DNA for the CDR3 is TGCGCCAGCAGCCAGATAGGGACTTCTCCGCTCTACGAGCAGTACTTC. It yields the protein CASSQIGTSPLYEQYF.

V gene TRBV2 combines with J gene TRBJ2-7; D ambiguous. The V gene's germline CDR1 is SNHLY and CDR2 FYNNEI. Deletions cut 3 bases from V and 3 bases from J, with 9 bases between. This CDR3 has 13 residues. The CDR3 loop is CASSEGRFYEQYF. The CDR3 DNA is TGTGCCAGCAGTGAGGGCAGATTCTACGAGCAGTACTTC.

The rearrangement links TRBV27 to TRBJ2-2; 14 bases fit TRBD2. Germline values: CDR1 MNHEY, CDR2 SMNVEV (reference sequence). This CDR3 region has 18 residues. J gave up 4 bases and V 2 bases, and 6 bases lay outside the gene matches. This CDR3 reads CASSLMSGTSGGTGELFF. DNA of the CDR3: TGTGCCAGCAGTTTAATGTCCGGGACTAGCGGGGGCACCGGGGAGCTGTTTTTT.

The V and J genes are TRBV28 and TRBJ1-5; possibly TRBD1 for D (5 bases). Germline V gene data show CDR1 as MDHEN and CDR2 as SYDVKM. The CDR3 is made up of 13 amino acids. V shed 7 bases and J shed 6 bases, with 13 bases lying between them. This CDR3 reads CASIQGFGQPQHF. Here the CDR3 DNA reads TGTGCCAGCATTCAGGGATTTGGTCAGCCCCAGCATTTT.

The gene calls are TRBV2 and TRBJ1-6; D is unresolved. Trimming cost V 2 bases and J 7 bases, with 6 bases left between them. The CDR3 contains 13 residues. Germline V CDR1 and CDR2: SNHLY, FYNNEI. The CDR3 DNA is TGTGCCAGCAGTGAATCAGGCAATTCACCCCTCCACTTT. It yields the protein CASSESGNSPLHF.

Worth noting for this clone: A much larger clonotype is one base distant, so this may be a read error. The chain combines TRBV6-4 with TRBJ2-3; 8 bases line up with TRBD2. V gave up 4 bases and J gave up 2 bases; unmatched junction bases: 2. The CDR3 totals 14 residues. CDR1 is MRHNA and CDR2 is SNTAGT in the germline V gene. The CDR3 loop is CASSAGGATDTQYF. CDR3 coding DNA: TGTGCCAGCAGTGCCGGGGGGGCCACAGATACGCAGTATTTT.

This chain joins TRBV3-1 (or the pseudogene TRBV3-2) and TRBJ2-7; possibly TRBD2 for D (7 bases). Trimming left V 3 bases short and J 0 bases short, with 9 bases between. Germline CDR1 LGHDT, CDR2 YNNKEL (reference sequence). The CDR3 is 14 amino acids. The CDR3 coding sequence is TGTGCCAGCAGCCAGCGGGGGCTCTCCTACGAGCAGTACTTC. The encoded protein is CASSQRGLSYEQYF.

For the CDR3, the DNA is TGTGCCATCAGTATCACAGGGGGCGTGAGCACAGATACGCAGTATTTT. Amino acids: CAISITGGVSTDTQYF. The V call is TRBV10-3, the J call TRBJ2-3; TRBD1 agrees at 9 bases. The CDR3 contains 16 residues. Germline CDR1 reads ENHRY; CDR2 reads SYGVKD. J lost 0 bases, V lost 5 bases, and 6 bases had no gene match.

This sequence joins TRBV6-5 and TRBJ2-5; TRBD2 aligns across 9 bases. The germline CDR1 and CDR2 sequences are MNHEY and SVGAGI. After removal of 5 bases from V and 2 bases from J, the junction contained 6 bases not matched to a gene. The CDR3 is 15 amino acids. In DNA, the CDR3 is TGTGCCAGCAGTAGGGCTAGCGGGGAACAAGAGACCCAGTACTTC. Amino acid sequence: CASSRASGEQETQYF.

The chain uses TRBV29-1 and TRBJ1-6; D may be TRBD1 (5 bases). This CDR3 contains 14 residues. CDR1 SQVTM and CDR2 ANQGSEA come from the germline V gene. V lost 6 bases, J lost 6 bases, and 15 bases lay in between. CDR3 sequence: CSVSGPGSNSPLHF. CDR3 in DNA: TGCAGCGTCAGCGGGCCAGGGAGTAATTCACCCCTCCACTTT.

This rearrangement joins TRBV13 to TRBJ1-1, with D uncertain. Between the trimmed V and J ends, which lost 5 bases and 1 base, there was a span of 8 bases. CDR1 and CDR2 from the germline V gene are PRHDT and FYEKMQ (reference sequence). This CDR3 contains 13 residues. DNA of the CDR3: TGTGCCAGCAGCAAAGCAGGGAACACTGAAGCTTTCTTT. Amino acids: CASSKAGNTEAFF.

This rearrangement joins TRBV24-1 to TRBJ2-3, with 14 bases identical to TRBD2. Germline trimming cut 4 bases from V and 4 bases from J; bases unmatched to any gene: 0. CDR3 length equals 15 residues. The germline CDR1 and CDR2 sequences are KGHDR and SFDVKD. The CDR3 DNA is TGTGCCACCAGTGAGACTAGCGGGGGGGCAGATACGCAGTATTTT. This sequence encodes CATSETSGGADTQYF.